This TCR beta chain was observed in a study of blood T cell repertoires in COVID-19. Study context: Some COVID-19 samples were acute and others convalescent; all came from the United States, Italy and Spain.

This clone has a single count. Germline assignment: CDR1 SQVTM and CDR2 ANQGSEA. The ends lost 5 bases at V and 4 bases at J; junction bases unmatched: 3. The CDR3 loop spans 14 amino acids. Original methodology: Estimated nucleated cell counts came from reference gene primer amplification. The assay was immunoSEQ multiplex PCR, and TCRdb's table has in-frame clones only and misses some. V, J and clone size are those of that table, while D and trimming were read from the DNA. Of around 190,000 clones listed, around 86% are singletons. Sequencing used peripheral blood. The chain has TRBV29-1 and TRBJ2-1; 12 bases are a match to TRBD1. This TCR derives from a man aged 50-59 years with active or convalescent COVID-19. The CDR3 loop reads CSVRDRGRYNEQFF. The CDR3 nucleotides read TGCAGCGTTAGGGACAGGGGGCGATACAATGAGCAGTTCTTC.